This TCR beta chain was documented in a study of shared clonotypes between healthy human individuals. Findings of the study overall: Incompleteness in sorted-subset sequencing, despite large depth, was shown by rarefaction.

In the case of this clone: Its antigen is not identified.

The length of the CDR3 is 14 residues. J lost 7 bases, V lost 0 bases, and 3 bases had no gene match. Germline V CDR1 and CDR2: SGHNT, YENEEA. Sequencing was performed with immunoSEQ multiplex PCR; in TCRdb, only in-frame clones are kept and a portion is missing. Of 1.4 million to 1.5 million clones in the sample, over 95% are singletons; the top ten hold over 1%. The sample taken for sequencing was naive CD4+ T cells sorted from blood. The subset: CD45RA+ positively selected. The sequence derives from a man aged 30 to 45 in good health. J is TRBJ2-1 and V is TRBV11-3; 7 nucleotides line up with TRBD1. CDR3 nucleotides: TGTGCCAGCAGCTTAGACAGGGGGTTTAATGAGCAGTTCTTC. Its translation: CASSLDRGFNEQFF. Looking up the rest from reference TRBV11-3 and TRBJ2-1 gives the full variable domain: EAGVVQSPRYKIIEKKQPVAFWCNPISGHNTLYWYLQNLGQGPELLIRYENEEAVDDSQLPKDRFSAERLKGVDSTLKIQPAELGDSAVYLCASSLDRGFNEQFFGPGTRLTVL.